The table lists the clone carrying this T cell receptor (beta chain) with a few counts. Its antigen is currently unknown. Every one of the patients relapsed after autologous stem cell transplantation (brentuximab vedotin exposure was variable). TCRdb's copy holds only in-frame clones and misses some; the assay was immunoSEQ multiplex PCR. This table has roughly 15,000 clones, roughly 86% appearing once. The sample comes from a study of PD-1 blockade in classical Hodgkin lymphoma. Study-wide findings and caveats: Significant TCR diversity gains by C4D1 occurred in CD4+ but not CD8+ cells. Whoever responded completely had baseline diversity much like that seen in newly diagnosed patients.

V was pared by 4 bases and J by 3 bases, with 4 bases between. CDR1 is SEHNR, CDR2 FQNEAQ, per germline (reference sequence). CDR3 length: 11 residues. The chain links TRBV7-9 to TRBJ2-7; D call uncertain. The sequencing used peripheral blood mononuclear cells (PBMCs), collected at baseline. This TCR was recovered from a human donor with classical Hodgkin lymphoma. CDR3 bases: TGTGCCAGCAGCTCAAACTACGAGCAGTACTTC. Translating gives CASSSNYEQYF.